A selection of T cell receptor beta chains follows, all from one sample in a study of blood T cell repertoires in COVID-19. Repertoires were generated with immunoSEQ multiplex PCR, while TCRdb's copy carries only in-frame clones and drops some. The table includes tens of thousands of clones, around three quarters detected once. Input material: peripheral blood. Receptors originate from a man aged 55-75 years with active COVID-19. Each CDR3 is given with its conserved first and last residue. A D gene is named only where the DNA matches it firmly. Expanded clones are given a class, and other clones once, few, many or no size at all.

>-|TRBD2|TRBV4-2|TRBJ2-5
TGTGCCAGCAGCCCCAGTAGGGGACTAGCGGGAGTGTTGGAGACCCAGTACTTC
CASSPSRGLAGVLETQYF
>-|TRBD2|TRBV7-7|TRBJ2-5
TGTGCTAGCAGCATTGGACGACTAGCGGGGAAAGAGACCCAGTACTTC
CASSIGRLAGKETQYF
>-|TRBD2|TRBV10-3|TRBJ2-3
TGTGCCATCAGTGCCAGCGGGGGGTCAGATACGCAGTATTTT
CAISASGGSDTQYF
>few|-|TRBV14|TRBJ2-2
TGTGCCAGCAGACGACAGAACACCGGGGAGCTGTTTTTT
CASRRQNTGELFF
>-|-|TRBV5-1|TRBJ2-3
TGCGCCAGCAGCTTGGGACAAGATAGCACAGATACGCAGTATTTT
CASSLGQDSTDTQYF
>-|-|TRBV6-4|TRBJ2-2
TGTGCCAGCAGTGACAGACTCGGGGAGCTGTTTTTT
CASSDRLGELFF
>-|TRBD1|TRBV6-5|TRBJ1-4
TGTGCCAGCAGCCAGACGGACAGGGTGCGAGAAAAACTGTTTTTT
CASSQTDRVREKLFF
>-|TRBD1|TRBV2|TRBJ1-1
TGTGCCAGCAGTGGACAGGGGACAGTCAGAGCTTTCTTT
CASSGQGTVRAFF
>-|-|TRBV28|TRBJ1-2
TGTGCCAGCAGACAGACAGGACCTTATGGCTACACCTTC
CASRQTGPYGYTF
>-|-|TRBV19|TRBJ1-2
TGTGCCACCCGAACTCTGACAGATTCAGATGGCTACACCTTC
CATRTLTDSDGYTF
>-|-|TRBV5-1|TRBJ1-1
TGCGCCAGCAGCTTCGGGGAATACACTGAAGCTTTCTTT
CASSFGEYTEAFF
>-|-|TRBV5-1|TRBJ1-2
TGCGCCAGCAGCTTGACTGGGGCTCAGAACTATGGCTACACCTTC
CASSLTGAQNYGYTF
>-|-|TRBV18|TRBJ1-4
TGTGCCAGCTCACCTCGCCAGCCCCAGGGTGAAAAACTGTTTTTT
CASSPRQPQGEKLFF
>few|-|TRBV28|TRBJ1-6
TGTGCCAGCAGTTTTCCAGGGTCACCCCTCCACTTT
CASSFPGSPLHF
>-|-|TRBV4-3|TRBJ1-2
TGCGCCAGCAGCCTTCATGGGGGGGTCGGCTACACCTTC
CASSLHGGVGYTF
>medium-sized|TRBD2|TRBV12-3/TRBV12-4|TRBJ2-2
TGTGCCGGGGGGGACGCGAACACCGGGGAGCTGTTTTTT
CAGGDANTGELFF
>-|-|TRBV5-3|TRBJ2-2
TGTGCCAGAAGTCGTTACCGGGACTCCCCGATCCCCGGGGAGCTGTTTTTT
CARSRYRDSPIPGELFF
>-|-|TRBV21-1|TRBJ2-3
TGTGCCAGCAGCAAAGGTGCTAGCGGGGGGATGCTTACGCAGTATTTT
CASSKGASGGMLTQYF
>-|-|TRBV6-5|TRBJ2-7
TGTGCCAGCAGGGCAGTGGACGGAGGGCTCTACGAGCAGTACTTC
CASRAVDGGLYEQYF
>-|TRBD2|TRBV3-1/TRBV3-2|TRBJ2-5
TGTGCCAGCAGCCAGGCGAGCGGGAGCCAAGAGACCCAGTACTTC
CASSQASGSQETQYF
>-|-|TRBV7-2|TRBJ2-1
TGTGCCAGCAGCTTGCGGAGCTCCTACAATGAGCAGTTCTTC
CASSLRSSYNEQFF
>-|-|TRBV10-3|TRBJ2-1
TGTGCCATCACTATGGGCGGGGTTGAGCAGTTCTTC
CAITMGGVEQFF
>-|-|TRBV7-2|TRBJ1-2
TGTGCCAGCAGCTTAGCGGCTGACTATGGCTACACCTTC
CASSLAADYGYTF
>-|TRBD2|TRBV5-8|TRBJ2-1
TGTGCCAGCAGCATGGGACTAGCGGGAGTGGTAGTCAATGAGCAGTTCTTC
CASSMGLAGVVVNEQFF
>-|TRBD2|TRBV3-1/TRBV3-2|TRBJ2-4
TGTGCCAGCAGCCCTATAACACGTCATAGCGGGGGGGTGTACTTC
CASSPITRHSGGVYF
>-|TRBD1|TRBV4-1|TRBJ1-1
TGCGCCAGCAGGGTTCCGGGACAGGGGCAGGGCGAAGCTTTCTTT
CASRVPGQGQGEAFF
>-|TRBD1|TRBV5-1|TRBJ1-1
TGCGCCAGCAGCTTGGATGGGCAGGGGGCGAACACTGAAGCTTTCTTT
CASSLDGQGANTEAFF
>-|-|TRBV6-5|TRBJ1-5
TGTGCCAGCAGTTACTCGACAGCCGATCATCAGCCCCAGCATTTT
CASSYSTADHQPQHF
>-|-|TRBV4-2|TRBJ2-3
TGTGCCAGCAGCCAAGCCCCGGAGGGCAGCACAGATACGCAGTATTTT
CASSQAPEGSTDTQYF
>-|TRBD2|TRBV4-3|TRBJ2-1
TGCGCCAGCAGCCAAGAACCATTAGCGGGAGCCGAGCAGTTCTTC
CASSQEPLAGAEQFF
>medium-sized|TRBD1|TRBV4-3|TRBJ1-5
TGCGCCAGCAGCCTGGGGACAGGGGGACAGCCCCAGCATTTT
CASSLGTGGQPQHF
>once|TRBD1|TRBV9|TRBJ2-5
TGTGCCAGCAGCGTAGTCGACAGGGGTCATCGAGAGACCCAGTACTTC
CASSVVDRGHRETQYF
>-|-|TRBV3-1/TRBV3-2|TRBJ1-4
TGTGCCAGCAGCCTAGGGAAGGGGGAAAAACTGTTTTTT
CASSLGKGEKLFF
>-|-|TRBV2|TRBJ1-5
TGTGCCAGCAGGGGGCGTTGGGGCAATCAGCCCCAGCATTTT
CASRGRWGNQPQHF
>-|TRBD1|TRBV6-5|TRBJ1-5
TGTGCCAGCAGATTCAGGGGGGAAAGCAATCAGCCCCAGCATTTT
CASRFRGESNQPQHF
>-|-|TRBV14|TRBJ1-1
TGTGCCAGCAGCCCAGACCTAGGGAGCAGCATGAACACTGAAGCTTTCTTT
CASSPDLGSSMNTEAFF
>once|TRBD2|TRBV18|TRBJ2-3
TGTGCCAGCTCCGCCGGGACTAGCGTCACCACAGATACGCAGTATTTT
CASSAGTSVTTDTQYF
>once|-|TRBV2|TRBJ1-2
TGTGCCAGCAGTGAAGCGCTAGATAACTATGGCTACACCTTC
CASSEALDNYGYTF
>-|TRBD2|TRBV7-9|TRBJ2-3
TGTGCGGCAGGGAGAGGACTAGCGGGAAAACGCACAGATACGCAGTATTTT
CAAGRGLAGKRTDTQYF
>-|TRBD1|TRBV6-5|TRBJ1-1
TGTGCCAGCAGCTACTCGGTGACAGGGGTGAACACTGAAGCTTTCTTT
CASSYSVTGVNTEAFF
>-|-|TRBV28|TRBJ2-1
TGTGCCAGCAGTTTTGAGGCCCCCGGTAATGAGCAGTTCTTC
CASSFEAPGNEQFF
>-|-|TRBV29-1|TRBJ2-5
TGCAGCGTTGTACAGGGCGGTGGGACCCAGTACTTC
CSVVQGGGTQYF
>-|-|TRBV6-5|TRBJ2-5
TGTGCCAGCAGCTCCGGGACAATCAGAAAGACCCAGTACTTC
CASSSGTIRKTQYF
>-|-|TRBV5-1|TRBJ2-3
TGCGCCAGCAGTAAACCCCAGGGGACAGATACGCAGTATTTT
CASSKPQGTDTQYF
>-|TRBD1|TRBV27|TRBJ1-2
TGTGCCAGCAGTTCCCAACAGGGGATCGGGGGCTACACCTTC
CASSSQQGIGGYTF
>-|TRBD2|TRBV4-1|TRBJ2-3
TGCGCCAGCAGCGTAGGGACTAGCGGGGGGTACACAGATACGCAGTATTTT
CASSVGTSGGYTDTQYF
>-|-|TRBV7-9|TRBJ2-7
TGTGCCAGCAGCTTAGATCGCTACCCCTACGAGCAGTACTTC
CASSLDRYPYEQYF
>-|TRBD1|TRBV3-1/TRBV3-2|TRBJ2-2
TGTGCCAGCAGCCGGGGGGGACAGGGTAACACCGGGGAGCTGTTTTTT
CASSRGGQGNTGELFF
>-|-|TRBV6-2/TRBV6-3|TRBJ1-1
TGTGCCAGCAGTTACACCCTGGGGGGGATAAGGATGAGCACTGAAGCTTTCTTT
CASSYTLGGIRMSTEAFF
>once|TRBD1|TRBV7-2|TRBJ1-1
TGTGCCAGCAGCCTCGAAGGAGGGGGCACCACTGAAGCTTTCTTT
CASSLEGGGTTEAFF
>few|TRBD2|TRBV7-3|TRBJ2-5
TGTGCCAGCAGCTTACGGCTAGCGGAGTACCAAGAGACCCAGTACTTC
CASSLRLAEYQETQYF
>-|-|TRBV28|TRBJ1-6
TGTGCCAGCAGTTCGAAGCACTCACCCCTCCACTTT
CASSSKHSPLHF
>once|-|TRBV6-2/TRBV6-3|TRBJ1-1
TGTGCCAGCAGCGACGGCGCAGGGAACACTGAAGCTTTCTTT
CASSDGAGNTEAFF
>-|-|TRBV5-4|TRBJ2-2
TGTGCCAGCAGCTTGGGATCTCGGGGTTTCCCCGGGGAGCTGTTTTTT
CASSLGSRGFPGELFF
>-|-|TRBV9|TRBJ1-3
TGTGCCAGCAGCGTAGACAGGGGAAACACCATATATTTT
CASSVDRGNTIYF
>-|-|TRBV2|TRBJ1-4
TGTGCCAGCAGTTACAGTGCAACTAATGAAAAACTGTTTTTT
CASSYSATNEKLFF
>once|-|TRBV21-1|TRBJ1-1
TGTGCCAGCAGGCCGCGAGGAGAAGCTTTCTTT
CASRPRGEAFF
>-|-|TRBV10-3|TRBJ2-3
TGTGCCATCAGTGAGTCCAACGGGTTTACAGATACGCAGTATTTT
CAISESNGFTDTQYF
>-|TRBD1|TRBV5-5|TRBJ1-4
TGTGCCAGCAGCTATTGGGACAGCACTAATGAAAAACTGTTTTTT
CASSYWDSTNEKLFF
>-|TRBD2|TRBV11-2|TRBJ2-1
TGTGCCAGCAGCTTAGAAGTCGGGGGGTTCTGGAATGAGCAGTTCTTC
CASSLEVGGFWNEQFF